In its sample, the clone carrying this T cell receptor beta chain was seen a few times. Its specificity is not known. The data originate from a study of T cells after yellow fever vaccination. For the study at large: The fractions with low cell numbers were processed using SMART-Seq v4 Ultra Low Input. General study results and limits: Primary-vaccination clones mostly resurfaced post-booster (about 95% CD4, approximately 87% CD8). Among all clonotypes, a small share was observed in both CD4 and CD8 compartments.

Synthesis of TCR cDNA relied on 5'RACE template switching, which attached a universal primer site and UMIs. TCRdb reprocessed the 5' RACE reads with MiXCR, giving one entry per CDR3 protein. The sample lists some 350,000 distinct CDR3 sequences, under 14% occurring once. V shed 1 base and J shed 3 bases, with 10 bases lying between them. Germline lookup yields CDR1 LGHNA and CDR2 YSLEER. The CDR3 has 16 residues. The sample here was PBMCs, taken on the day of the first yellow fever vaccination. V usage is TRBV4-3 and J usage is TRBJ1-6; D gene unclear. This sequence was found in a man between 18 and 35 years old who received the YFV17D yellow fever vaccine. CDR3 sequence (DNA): TGCGCCAGCAGCCAAGCCGTAAACCGCTATAATTCACCCCTCCACTTT. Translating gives CASSQAVNRYNSPLHF.